The 18 T cell receptor beta chains in this list originate from one sample, sequenced in a study of OX40 agonist ivuxolimab in advanced cancers. The repertoire was sequenced with immunoSEQ multiplex PCR; TCRdb's copy has only in-frame clones and lacks some. The sample includes about 64,000 clones, about 88% of them seen just once. The sequences come from CD4+ or CD8+ T cells sorted from blood, collected in a trial of the OX40 agonist ivuxolimab. The receptor source for this set is an adult with an advanced solid tumor such as melanoma, head and neck, liver or kidney cancer.

The J gene is TRBJ2-2, the V gene TRBV5-1; 14 nucleotides match TRBD2. V trimming: 3 bases; J trimming: 5 bases; junction bases outside the gene matches: 3. Germline V CDR1 and CDR2: SGHRS, YFSETQ. This CDR3 has 16 residues. CDR3 residues: CASSSRLAGGTGELFF. The CDR3 DNA is TGCGCCAGCAGCTCCCGACTAGCGGGAGGGACCGGGGAGCTGTTTTTT.

This clone was counted once. This chain connects TRBV11-3 to TRBJ2-1, with a possible D match to TRBD2 (5 bases). Per the germline V gene, CDR1 is SGHNT and CDR2 is YENEEA. V lost 1 base to trimming and J lost 16 bases, with 17 bases between them. The CDR3 is 13 amino acids. The CDR3: CASSLGHGEPPFF. CDR3 bases: TGTGCCAGCAGCTTAGGTCATGGGGAGCCCCCTTTCTTC.

The rearrangement links TRBV27 to TRBJ2-7; D is possibly TRBD1 or TRBD2 (6 bases each). V was cut by 1 base and J by 2 bases, with 12 bases left in between. In germline, CDR1 is MNHEY, CDR2 SMNVEV (reference sequence). The CDR3 is 15 amino acids. CDR3 amino acids: CASSLLPGATYEQYF. CDR3 DNA sequence: TGTGCCAGCAGTTTATTACCGGGGGCCACCTACGAGCAGTACTTC.

The chain is built from TRBV1 and TRBJ2-5; TRBD2, the table's D call, was not compared with the DNA. TRBV1 is an annotated pseudogene. This CDR3 is 17 amino acids long. Here the CDR3 reads CTSSHRDRTSGQETQYF. The CDR3 nucleotides read TGCACCAGCAGCCATAGGGATCGGACTAGCGGACAAGAGACCCAGTACTTC.

This clone was seen a single time. This chain connects TRBV28 to TRBJ1-2; TRBD1 is a possible D gene (6 bases). CDR3 length: 15 residues. Germline values: CDR1 MDHEN, CDR2 SYDVKM. The V and J ends lost 0 bases and 5 bases respectively, with 13 bases between them. CDR3 DNA: TGTGCCAGCAGTTTATGGAGGACAGCTACGTATGGCTACACCTTC. It is translated as CASSLWRTATYGYTF.

This chain links TRBV10-1 with TRBJ2-1; 7 nucleotides match TRBD2. J lost 5 bases, V lost 8 bases, and 6 bases had no gene match. This CDR3 contains 13 residues. Germline lookup yields CDR1 WNHNN and CDR2 SYGVQD (reference sequence). CDR3 in amino acids: CASRGDWNNEQFF. In nucleotides, the CDR3 is TGCGCCAGCCGGGGGGACTGGAACAATGAGCAGTTCTTC.

The genes are TRBV30 and TRBJ2-2; D gene uncertain. Trimming cost V 2 bases and J 4 bases, with 11 bases left between them. CDR3 length: 14 amino acids. The germline V gene has CDR1 GTSNPN and CDR2 SVGIG (reference sequence). In nucleotides, the CDR3 is TGTGCCTGGAGTAAAGGGTCGGGCACCGGGGAGCTGTTTTTT. Protein: CAWSKGSGTGELFF.

CDR3 residues: CASSQDLASGIRNEQFF. The CDR3 DNA reads as TGTGCCAGCAGCCAAGATTTGGCTAGCGGGATTCGTAATGAGCAGTTCTTC. The chain carries TRBV4-2 and TRBJ2-1; 9 bases line up with TRBD2. CDR3 length: 17 amino acids. Germline V lookup: CDR1 LGHNA, CDR2 YNFKEQ. Trimming removed 0 bases from V and 7 bases from J; junction bases left unmatched: 10.

The rearrangement joins TRBV11-2 to TRBJ2-7; 9 nucleotides line up with TRBD1. The trim removed 4 bases at V and 7 bases at J, leaving 8 bases unmatched. This CDR3 spans 14 amino acids. In germline, CDR1 is SGHAT, CDR2 FQNNGV. The CDR3 DNA follows: TGTGCCAGCAGCTCCCCGGGACAGGGCTGGGAGCAGTACTTC. This translates into CASSSPGQGWEQYF. The full variable domain, rest sourced from reference TRBV11-2 and TRBJ2-7, is EAGVAQSPRYKIIEKRQSVAFWCNPISGHATLYWYQQILGQGPKLLIQFQNNGVVDDSQLPKDRFSAERLKGVDSTLKIQPAKLEDSAVYLCASSSPGQGWEQYFGPGTRLTVT.

V usage is TRBV28 and J usage is TRBJ1-5, with D possibly being TRBD1 (6 bases). Looked up from germline, CDR1 is MDHEN and CDR2 is SYDVKM. The CDR3 runs 15 residues. The V and J ends lost 1 base and 4 bases respectively, with 11 bases between them. The CDR3 here is CASSLLAGDNQPQHF. The CDR3, as DNA: TGTGCCAGCAGTTTATTGGCAGGGGATAATCAGCCCCAGCATTTT.

This chain joins TRBV9 and TRBJ2-1; 9 positions agree with TRBD2. Germline loops: CDR1 SGDLS, CDR2 YYNGEE. This CDR3 comprises 16 residues. Losses at the gene ends were 3 bases for V and 4 bases for J; bases not matched to a gene: 8. The CDR3 loop reads CASSARAGGSYNEQFF. The CDR3 bases are TGTGCCAGCAGCGCCCGAGCGGGAGGTTCTTACAATGAGCAGTTCTTC.

In the case of this clone: The junction shows a germline mismatch at one end, possibly a read error. The sample holds other DNA sequences that translate to the same CDR3. The rearrangement links TRBV5-1 to TRBJ1-1; a possible D gene is TRBD1 (5 bases). The germline gives CDR1 SGHRS, CDR2 YFSETQ. This CDR3 is 15 amino acids long. In DNA form, the CDR3 reads TGCGCCAGCAGCTTATTTGTAAGGTCGGACACTGAGGCTTTCTTT. Translating it yields CASSLFVRSDTEAFF.

The chain has TRBV5-6 and TRBJ1-6; 7 positions agree with TRBD1. Trimming took 0 bases from V and 9 from J; bases not matched to a gene: 6. The CDR3 loop spans 15 amino acids. Germline V gives CDR1 SGHDT, CDR2 YYEEEE. This CDR3 is CASSLDNRGFSPLHF. CDR3 nucleotide sequence: TGTGCCAGCAGCTTGGATAACAGGGGATTTTCACCCCTCCACTTT.

This clone was seen only once. The chain uses TRBV10-3 and TRBJ2-3; possible D gene TRBD1, 6 bases. The CDR3 covers 13 residues. The germline CDR1 and CDR2 sequences are ENHRY and SYGVKD. V lost 4 bases and J lost 2, with 7 bases in between. Written as DNA, the CDR3 is TGTGCCATCAGTGGGGGGCTCACAGATACGCAGTATTTT. Translated: CAISGGLTDTQYF.

Points on this clone: Germline is not matched at one junction end, which may reflect a read error. The CDR3 DNA is TGCCGCCCACTTGATAGGGAGCAGTTCTTC. Its protein product is CRPLDREQFF. The V gene is TRBV15, the J gene TRBJ2-1; the D is unclear. The CDR3 length is 10 residues. Germline CDR1 and CDR2: LNHNV and YYDKDF (reference sequence). The variable domain in full, with the rest retrieved from reference TRBV15 and TRBJ2-1, is DAMVIQNPRYQVTQFGKPVTLSCSQTLNHNVMYWYQQKSSQAPKLLFHYYDKDFNNEADTPDNFQSRRPNTSFCFLDIRSPGLGDTAMYLCRPLDREQFFGPGTRLTVL.

This rearrangement joins TRBV30 to TRBJ2-3; TRBD2 agrees at 10 bases. J lost 6 bases, V lost 0 bases, and 3 bases had no gene match. There are 14 residues in the CDR3. Germline values: CDR1 GTSNPN, CDR2 SVGIG (reference sequence). As DNA, the CDR3 is TGTGCCTGGAGTGTGGGACTAGCGTTGGATACGCAGTATTTT. Translating it yields CAWSVGLALDTQYF.

The chain carries TRBV5-1 and TRBJ2-7; 8 bases are shared with TRBD2. The CDR3 has 15 residues. The V gene's germline CDR1 is SGHRS and CDR2 YFSETQ. The trim removed 0 bases at V and 4 bases at J, leaving 6 bases unmatched. CDR3 in DNA: TGCGCCAGCAGCTTGGTAGCGGGAAGCCAATACGAGCAGTACTTC. Its translation: CASSLVAGSQYEQYF.

This chain joins TRBV25-1 and TRBJ2-7; D is perhaps TRBD2 (6 bases). Trimming took 4 bases from V and 0 from J, leaving 13 bases between them. Germline CDR1 is MGHDK and CDR2 is SYGVNS. CDR3 size: 15 residues. For the CDR3, the DNA is TGTGCCAGCAGTGGAATAGCGGCGACCTCCTACGAGCAGTACTTC. Its protein is CASSGIAATSYEQYF.